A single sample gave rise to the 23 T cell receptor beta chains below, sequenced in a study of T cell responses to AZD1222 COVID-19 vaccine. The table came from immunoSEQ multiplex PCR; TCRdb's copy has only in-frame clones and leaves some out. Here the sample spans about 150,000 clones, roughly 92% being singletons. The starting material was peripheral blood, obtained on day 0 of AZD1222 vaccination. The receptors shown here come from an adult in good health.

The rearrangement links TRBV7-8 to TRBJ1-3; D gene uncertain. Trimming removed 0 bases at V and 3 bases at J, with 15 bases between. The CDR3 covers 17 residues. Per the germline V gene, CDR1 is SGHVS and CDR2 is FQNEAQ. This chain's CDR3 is CASSLALSGSFGNTIYF. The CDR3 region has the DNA TGTGCCAGCAGCTTAGCCCTCAGCGGGAGTTTTGGAAACACCATATATTTT.

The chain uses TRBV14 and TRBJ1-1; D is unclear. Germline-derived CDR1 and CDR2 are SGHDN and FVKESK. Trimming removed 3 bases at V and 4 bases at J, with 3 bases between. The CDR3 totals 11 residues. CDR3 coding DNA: TGTGCCAGCAGCCAGGGCACTGAAGCTTTCTTT. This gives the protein CASSQGTEAFF.

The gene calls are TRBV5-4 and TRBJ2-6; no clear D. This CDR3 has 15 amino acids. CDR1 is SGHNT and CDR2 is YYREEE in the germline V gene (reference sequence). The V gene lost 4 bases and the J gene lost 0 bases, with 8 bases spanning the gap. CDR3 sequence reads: CASSPTDSGANVLTF. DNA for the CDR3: TGTGCCAGCAGCCCGACGGACTCTGGGGCCAACGTCCTGACTTTC. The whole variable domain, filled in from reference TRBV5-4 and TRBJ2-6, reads ETGVTQSPTHLIKTRGQQVTLRCSSQSGHNTVSWYQQALGQGPQFIFQYYREEENGRGNFPPRFSGLQFPNYSSELNVNALELDDSALYLCASSPTDSGANVLTFGAGSRLTVL.

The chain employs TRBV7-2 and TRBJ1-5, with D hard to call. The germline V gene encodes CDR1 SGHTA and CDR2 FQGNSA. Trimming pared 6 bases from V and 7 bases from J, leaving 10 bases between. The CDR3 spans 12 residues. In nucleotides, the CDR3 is TGTGCCAGCAGTACCTTAGGACAGCCCCAGCATTTT. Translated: CASSTLGQPQHF.

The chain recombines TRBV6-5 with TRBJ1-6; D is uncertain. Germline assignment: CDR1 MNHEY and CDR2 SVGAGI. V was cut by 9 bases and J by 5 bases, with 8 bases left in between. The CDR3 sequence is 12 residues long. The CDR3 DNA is TGTGCCAGTAGAACCAATAATTCACCCCTCCACTTT. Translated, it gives CASRTNNSPLHF.

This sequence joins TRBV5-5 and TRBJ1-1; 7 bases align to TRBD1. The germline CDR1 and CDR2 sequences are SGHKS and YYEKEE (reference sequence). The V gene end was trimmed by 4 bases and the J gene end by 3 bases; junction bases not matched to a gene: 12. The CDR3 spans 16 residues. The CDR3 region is CASSDYYRGGDTEAFF. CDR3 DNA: TGTGCCAGCAGCGATTACTACAGGGGCGGGGACACTGAAGCTTTCTTT.

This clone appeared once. The CDR3 DNA is TGTGCCAGCTCAGCAACAGGGCGCAATTCACCCCTCCACTTT. Its protein product is CASSATGRNSPLHF. The V gene is TRBV18, the J gene TRBJ1-6; TRBD1 is a possible D gene (6 bases). This CDR3 contains 14 residues. In germline, CDR1 is KGHSH, CDR2 LQKENI. The V end was cut by 5 bases, the J end by 7 bases, with 12 bases between.

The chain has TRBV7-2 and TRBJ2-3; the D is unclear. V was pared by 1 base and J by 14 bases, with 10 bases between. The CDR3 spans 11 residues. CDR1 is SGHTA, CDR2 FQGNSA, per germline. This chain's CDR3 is CASSLGRAGYF. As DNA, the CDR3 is TGTGCCAGCAGCTTAGGACGGGCAGGGTATTTT.

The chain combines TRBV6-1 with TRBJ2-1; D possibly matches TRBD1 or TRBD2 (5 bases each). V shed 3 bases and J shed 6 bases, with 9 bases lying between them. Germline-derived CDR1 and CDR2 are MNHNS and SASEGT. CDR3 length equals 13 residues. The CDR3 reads CASSEGDPNEQFF. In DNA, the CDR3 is TGTGCCAGCAGTGAGGGGGACCCCAATGAGCAGTTCTTC.

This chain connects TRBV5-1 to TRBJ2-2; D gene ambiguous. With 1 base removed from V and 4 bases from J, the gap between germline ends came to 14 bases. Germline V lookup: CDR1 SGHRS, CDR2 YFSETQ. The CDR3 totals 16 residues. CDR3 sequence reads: CASSLWAEHPTGELFF. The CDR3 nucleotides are TGCGCCAGCAGCTTGTGGGCAGAACACCCCACCGGGGAGCTGTTTTTT.

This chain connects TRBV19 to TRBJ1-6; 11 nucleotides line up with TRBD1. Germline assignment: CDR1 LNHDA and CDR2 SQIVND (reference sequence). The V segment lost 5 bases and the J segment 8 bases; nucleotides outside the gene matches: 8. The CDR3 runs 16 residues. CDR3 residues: CASSRNRDRGYSPLHF. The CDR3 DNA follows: TGTGCCAGTAGTCGGAACCGGGACAGGGGGTATTCACCCCTCCACTTT.

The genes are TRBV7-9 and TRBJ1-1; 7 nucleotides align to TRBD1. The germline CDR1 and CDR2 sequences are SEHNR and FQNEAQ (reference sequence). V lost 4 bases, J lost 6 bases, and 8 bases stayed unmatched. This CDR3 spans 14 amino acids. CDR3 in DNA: TGTGCCAGCAGCTCTCCAGGGGGAGGTCCTGAAGCTTTCTTT. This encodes CASSSPGGGPEAFF.

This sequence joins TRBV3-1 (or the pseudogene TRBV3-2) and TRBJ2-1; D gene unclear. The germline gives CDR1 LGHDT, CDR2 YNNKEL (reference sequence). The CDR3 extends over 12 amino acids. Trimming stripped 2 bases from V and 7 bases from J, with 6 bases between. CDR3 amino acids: CASSQIRNEQFF. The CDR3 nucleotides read TGTGCCAGCAGCCAAATCCGGAATGAGCAGTTCTTC.

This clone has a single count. The CDR3 DNA reads TGTGCCAGCAGCTTATCCATTACAGGGGCTGGCTACACCTTC. It codes for CASSLSITGAGYTF. The chain links TRBV7-2 to TRBJ1-2, with TRBD1 matching over 7 bases. V shed 2 bases, J shed 7 bases, and the junction held 7 bases outside the gene matches. The germline CDR1 and CDR2 sequences are SGHTA and FQGNSA. This CDR3 is 14 amino acids long.

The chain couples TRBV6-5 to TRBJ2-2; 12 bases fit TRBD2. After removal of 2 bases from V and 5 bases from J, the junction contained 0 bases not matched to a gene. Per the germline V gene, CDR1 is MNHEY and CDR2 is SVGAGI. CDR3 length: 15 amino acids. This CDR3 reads CASSYLAGGTGELFF. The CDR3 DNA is TGTGCCAGCAGTTACCTAGCGGGAGGGACCGGGGAGCTGTTTTTT.

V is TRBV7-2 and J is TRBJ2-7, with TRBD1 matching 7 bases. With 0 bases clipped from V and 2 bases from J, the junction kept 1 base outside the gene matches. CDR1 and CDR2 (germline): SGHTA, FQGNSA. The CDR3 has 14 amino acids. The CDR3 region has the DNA TGTGCCAGCAGCTTAGCAACAGGGGCCTACGAGCAGTACGTC. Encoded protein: CASSLATGAYEQYV.

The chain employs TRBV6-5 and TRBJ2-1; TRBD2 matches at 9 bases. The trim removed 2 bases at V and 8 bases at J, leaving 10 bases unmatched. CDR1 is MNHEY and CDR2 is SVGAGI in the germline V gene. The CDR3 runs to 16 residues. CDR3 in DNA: TGTGCCAGCAGTTACCTTGCGGGAGGGCCTCTCCATGAGCAGTTCTTC. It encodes CASSYLAGGPLHEQFF.

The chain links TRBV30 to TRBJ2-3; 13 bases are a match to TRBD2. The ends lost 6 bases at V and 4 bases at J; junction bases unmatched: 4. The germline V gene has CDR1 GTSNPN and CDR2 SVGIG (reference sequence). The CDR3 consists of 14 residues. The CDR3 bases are TGTGCCTGCCAACTAGCGGGAGGGGCAGATACGCAGTATTTT. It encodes CACQLAGGADTQYF.

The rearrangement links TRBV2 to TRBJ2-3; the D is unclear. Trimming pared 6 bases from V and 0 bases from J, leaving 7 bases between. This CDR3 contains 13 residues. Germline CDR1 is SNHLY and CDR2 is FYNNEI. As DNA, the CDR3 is TGTGCCAGCAGCCCAAGCAGCACAGATACGCAGTATTTT. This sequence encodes CASSPSSTDTQYF.

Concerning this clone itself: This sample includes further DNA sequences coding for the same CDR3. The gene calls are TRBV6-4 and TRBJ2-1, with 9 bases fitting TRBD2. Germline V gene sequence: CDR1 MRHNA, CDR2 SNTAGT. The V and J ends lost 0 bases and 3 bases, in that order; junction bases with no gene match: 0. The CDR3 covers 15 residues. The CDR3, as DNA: TGTGCCAGCAGTGACTCAGCGGGGGGCTACAATGAGCAGTTCTTC. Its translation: CASSDSAGGYNEQFF.

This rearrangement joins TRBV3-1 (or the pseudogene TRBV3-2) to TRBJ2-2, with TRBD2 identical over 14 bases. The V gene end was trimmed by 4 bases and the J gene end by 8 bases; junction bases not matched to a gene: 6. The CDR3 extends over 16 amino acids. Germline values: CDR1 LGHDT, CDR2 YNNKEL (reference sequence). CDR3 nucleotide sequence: TGTGCCAGCAGCCCCCCGGGACTAGCGGGGGTGGGGGAGCTGTTTTTT. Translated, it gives CASSPPGLAGVGELFF.

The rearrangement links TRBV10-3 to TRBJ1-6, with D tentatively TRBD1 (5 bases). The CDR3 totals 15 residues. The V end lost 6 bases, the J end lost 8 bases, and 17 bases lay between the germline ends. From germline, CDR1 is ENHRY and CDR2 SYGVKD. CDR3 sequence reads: CAIRVDIRDDSPLHF. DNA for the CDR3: TGTGCCATCAGGGTAGATATTAGGGACGATTCACCCCTCCACTTT.

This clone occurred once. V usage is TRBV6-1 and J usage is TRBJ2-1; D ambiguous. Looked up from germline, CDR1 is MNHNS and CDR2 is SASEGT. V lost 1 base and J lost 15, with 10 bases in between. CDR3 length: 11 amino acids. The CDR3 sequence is CASSEEGARFF. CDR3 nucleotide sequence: TGTGCCAGCAGTGAAGAGGGCGCCCGGTTCTTC.